The T cell receptor (beta chain) described here comes from a study of blood T cells in healthy people across ages. On the study more broadly: Template switching captured about one barcoded beta molecule per two T cells.

Trimming stripped 5 bases from V and 1 base from J, with 17 bases between. The CDR3 is 16 amino acids. Germline V gene data show CDR1 as SGHTA and CDR2 as FQGNSA. The sample, roughly 9.5 milliliters of peripheral blood, was drawn from each donor. This clonotype was detected ten times or more. Its target is not known. For the second PCR, which ran for about 7 to 11 cycles, a sample-barcoded 5' primer and a J-beta primer mix were used. Sequencing recovered at least 2.5 million CDR3-containing paired-end reads from each sample. TCRdb itself ran the 5' RACE reads through MiXCR, one entry per CDR3 protein. This sample yields some 790,000 distinct CDR3 sequences, of which 29% are seen a single time; 17% belongs to the top ten. Study-wide points: PBMCs went unsorted, and a conclusive naive versus antigen-experienced comparison was therefore prevented.

This clonotype was obtained from a woman older than 75 in good health. V is TRBV7-2 and J is TRBJ2-5, with TRBD2 as a possible D gene (7 bases). Source material: blood. The CDR3 spells CASSQLGAGAQETQYF. The CDR3 region has the DNA TGTGCCAGCAGCCAGCTGGGGGCGGGGGCCCAAGAGACCCAGTACTTC.